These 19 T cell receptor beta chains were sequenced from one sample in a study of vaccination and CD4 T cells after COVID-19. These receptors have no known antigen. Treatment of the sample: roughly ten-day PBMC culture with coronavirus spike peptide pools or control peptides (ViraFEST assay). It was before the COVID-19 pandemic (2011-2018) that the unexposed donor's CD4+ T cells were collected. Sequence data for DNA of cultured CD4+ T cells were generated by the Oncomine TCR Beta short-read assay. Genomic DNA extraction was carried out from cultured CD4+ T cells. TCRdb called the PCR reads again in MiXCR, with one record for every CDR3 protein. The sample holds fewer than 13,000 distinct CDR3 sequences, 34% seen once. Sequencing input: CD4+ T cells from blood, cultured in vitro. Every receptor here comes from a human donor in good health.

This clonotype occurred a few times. The CDR3 loop is CASTPGPSPRAYEQYF. CDR3 nucleotide sequence: TGTGCCAGCACCCCGGGGCCCTCCCCACGGGCCTACGAGCAGTACTTC. The chain employs TRBV21-1 and TRBJ2-7; whether TRBD2, the table's D call, matches the DNA was not checked. TRBV21-1 is flagged as a pseudogene. This CDR3 spans 16 amino acids.

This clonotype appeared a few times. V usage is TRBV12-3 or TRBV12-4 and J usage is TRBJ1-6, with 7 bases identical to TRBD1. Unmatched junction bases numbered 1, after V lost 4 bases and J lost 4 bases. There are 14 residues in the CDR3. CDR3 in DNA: TGTGCCAGCAGTTGGGGACAGTATAATTCACCCCTCCACTTT. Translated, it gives CASSWGQYNSPLHF.

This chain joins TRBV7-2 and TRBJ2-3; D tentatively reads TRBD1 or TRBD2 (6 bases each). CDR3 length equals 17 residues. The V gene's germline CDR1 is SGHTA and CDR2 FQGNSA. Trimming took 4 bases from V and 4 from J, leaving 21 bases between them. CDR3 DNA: TGTGCCAGCAGCTCGATCGGGGGCAGTTTTATGGCAGATACGCAGTATTTT. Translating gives CASSSIGGSFMADTQYF.

CDR3 sequence reads: CASSPTVTGPSYEQYF. As DNA, the CDR3 is TGTGCCAGCAGTCCGACCGTGACAGGTCCCTCCTACGAGCAGTACTTC. The chain recombines TRBV6-2 or TRBV6-3 with TRBJ2-7, with D possibly TRBD1 on 6 matching bases. The V end lost 5 bases, the J end lost 0 bases, and 17 bases lay between the germline ends. This CDR3 is 16 amino acids long. Germline CDR1 is MNHEY and CDR2 is SVGEGT.

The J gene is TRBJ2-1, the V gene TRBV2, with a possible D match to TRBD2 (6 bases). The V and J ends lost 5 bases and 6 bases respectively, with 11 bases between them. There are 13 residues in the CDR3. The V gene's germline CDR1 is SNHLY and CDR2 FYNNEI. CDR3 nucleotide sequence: TGTGCCAGCAGTCGCCGGGAGCCCAATGAGCAGTTCTTC. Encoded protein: CASSRREPNEQFF.

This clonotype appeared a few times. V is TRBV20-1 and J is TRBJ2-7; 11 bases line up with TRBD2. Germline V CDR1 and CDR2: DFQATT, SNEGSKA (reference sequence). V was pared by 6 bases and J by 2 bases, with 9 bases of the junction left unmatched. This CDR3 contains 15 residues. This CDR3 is CSAKGGLAEPYEQYF. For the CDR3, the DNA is TGCAGTGCCAAAGGGGGACTAGCGGAACCCTACGAGCAGTACTTC.

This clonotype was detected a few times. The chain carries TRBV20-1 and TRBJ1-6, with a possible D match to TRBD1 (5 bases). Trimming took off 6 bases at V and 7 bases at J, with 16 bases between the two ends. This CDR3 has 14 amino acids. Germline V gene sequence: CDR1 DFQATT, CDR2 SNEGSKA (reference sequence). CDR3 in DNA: TGCAGTGCCCCAAGGCAGGGACTCAATTCACCCCTCCACTTT. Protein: CSAPRQGLNSPLHF.

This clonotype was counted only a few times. The CDR3 here is CASSLGQAGGEQFF. The DNA for the CDR3 is TGTGCCAGCAGCCTGGGACAGGCCGGAGGTGAGCAGTTCTTC. The genes are TRBV7-9 and TRBJ2-1, with TRBD1 identical over 8 bases. Per germline, CDR1 SEHNR and CDR2 FQNEAQ (reference sequence). The CDR3 spans 14 residues. V shed 5 bases and J 9 bases; nucleotides not matched to a gene: 9.

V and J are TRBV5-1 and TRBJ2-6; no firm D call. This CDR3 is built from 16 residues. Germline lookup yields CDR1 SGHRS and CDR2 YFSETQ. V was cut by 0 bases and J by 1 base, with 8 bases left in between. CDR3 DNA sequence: TGCGCCAGCAGCTTGGTCGCGGATTCTGGGGCCAACGTCCTGACTTTC. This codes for CASSLVADSGANVLTF.

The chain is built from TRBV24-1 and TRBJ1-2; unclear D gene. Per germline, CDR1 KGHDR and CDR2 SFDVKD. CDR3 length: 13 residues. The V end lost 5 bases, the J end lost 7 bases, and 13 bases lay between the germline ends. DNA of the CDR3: TGTGCCACCAGTGTTCGGGGTGAGGGTGGCTACACCTTC. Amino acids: CATSVRGEGGYTF.

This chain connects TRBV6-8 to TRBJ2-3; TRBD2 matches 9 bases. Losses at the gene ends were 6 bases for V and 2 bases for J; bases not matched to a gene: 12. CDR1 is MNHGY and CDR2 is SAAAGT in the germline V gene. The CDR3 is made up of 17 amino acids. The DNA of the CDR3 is TGTGCCAGCAGGAGACAAGGACTAGCGTCAAACACAGATACGCAGTATTTT. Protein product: CASRRQGLASNTDTQYF.

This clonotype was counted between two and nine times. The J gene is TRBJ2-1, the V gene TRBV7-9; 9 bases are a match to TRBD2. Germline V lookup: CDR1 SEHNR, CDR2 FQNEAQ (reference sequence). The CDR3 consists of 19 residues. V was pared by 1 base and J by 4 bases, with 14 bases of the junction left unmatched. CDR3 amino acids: CASSLGGMMREGRYNEQFF. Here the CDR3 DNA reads TGTGCCAGCAGCTTAGGTGGGATGATGCGGGAGGGCCGTTACAATGAGCAGTTCTTC.

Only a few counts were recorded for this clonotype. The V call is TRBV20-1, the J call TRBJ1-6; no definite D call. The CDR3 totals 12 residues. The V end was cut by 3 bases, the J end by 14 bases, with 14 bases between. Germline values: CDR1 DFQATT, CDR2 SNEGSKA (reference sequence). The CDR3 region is CSARLREGALHF. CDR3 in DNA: TGCAGTGCTAGGTTACGGGAAGGAGCCCTCCACTTT.

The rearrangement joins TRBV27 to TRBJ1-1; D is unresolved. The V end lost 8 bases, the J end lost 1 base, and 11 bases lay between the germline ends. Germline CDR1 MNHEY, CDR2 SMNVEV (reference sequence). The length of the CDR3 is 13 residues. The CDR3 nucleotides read TGTGCCAGCGGACCCCTAACGAACACTGAAGCTTTCTTT. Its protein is CASGPLTNTEAFF.

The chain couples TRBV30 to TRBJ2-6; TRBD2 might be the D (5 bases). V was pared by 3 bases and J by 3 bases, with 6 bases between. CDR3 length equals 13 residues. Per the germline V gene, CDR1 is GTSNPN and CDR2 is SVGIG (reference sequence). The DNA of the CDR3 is TGTGCCTGGAGGACTAATGGGGCCAACGTCCTGACTTTC. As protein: CAWRTNGANVLTF.

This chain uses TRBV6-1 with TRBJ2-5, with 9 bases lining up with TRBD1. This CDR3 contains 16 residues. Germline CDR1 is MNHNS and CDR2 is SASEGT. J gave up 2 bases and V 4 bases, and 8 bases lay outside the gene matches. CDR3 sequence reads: CASSVSRGQGQETQYF. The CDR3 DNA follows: TGTGCCAGCAGTGTCTCGCGGGGACAGGGACAAGAGACCCAGTACTTC.

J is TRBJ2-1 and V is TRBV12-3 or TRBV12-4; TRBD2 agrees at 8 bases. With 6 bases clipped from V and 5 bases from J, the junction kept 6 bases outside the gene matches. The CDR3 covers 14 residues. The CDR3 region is CASRTSARNNEQFF. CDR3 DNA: TGTGCCAGCAGGACTAGCGCAAGGAACAATGAGCAGTTCTTC.

In nucleotides, the CDR3 is TGTGCCAGCAGCCAGGTCAGGGGGCCGATCGGGGAGCTGTTTTTT. This encodes CASSQVRGPIGELFF. J is TRBJ2-2 and V is TRBV7-8, with 8 bases lining up with TRBD1. There are 15 residues in the CDR3. Germline lookup yields CDR1 SGHVS and CDR2 FQNEAQ. V gave up 5 bases and J gave up 7 bases; unmatched junction bases: 9.

The CDR3 coding sequence is TGTGCCAGCAGAGGGGATGGGACCCAGTACTTC. This translates into CASRGDGTQYF. This chain connects TRBV2 to TRBJ2-5, with D perhaps TRBD1 (5 bases). The CDR3 is made up of 11 amino acids. V was shortened by 6 bases and J by 7 bases, with 9 bases between the two germline ends. Germline loops: CDR1 SNHLY, CDR2 FYNNEI. The full variable domain, its missing parts supplied by reference TRBV2 and TRBJ2-5, is EPEVTQTPSHQVTQMGQEVILRCVPISNHLYFYWYRQILGQKVEFLVSFYNNEISEKSEIFDDQFSVERPDGSNFTLKIRSTKLEDSAMYFCASRGDGTQYFGPGTRLLVL.